A selection of T cell receptor beta chains follows, all from one sample in a study of OX40 agonist ivuxolimab in advanced cancers. Sequencing used immunoSEQ multiplex PCR; TCRdb keeps in-frame clones, though not all of them. Seen here are 70,000 or so clones, about 85% observed once, and the top ten hold less than 5%. The source was CD4+ or CD8+ T cells sorted from blood, collected in a trial of the OX40 agonist ivuxolimab. These receptors all come from an adult with an advanced solid tumor such as melanoma, head and neck, liver or kidney cancer. Both conserved end residues are part of each CDR3. A D gene is named only where the DNA matches it firmly. The size of a clone is reported for some rows only, either as once, few or many, or as a class for expanded clones.

clone_size: .
d_call: TRBD1
j_call: TRBJ2-6
v_call: TRBV12-5
cdr3_nt: TGTGCTAGTGGTTTGTGGCGACCAGAGACAGGGCTCTTTGGGGCCAACGTCCTGACTTTC
cdr3_aa: CASGLWRPETGLFGANVLTF

clone_size: .
d_call: TRBD2
j_call: TRBJ2-3
v_call: TRBV7-3
cdr3_nt: TGTGCCAGCAGCTTTCTAGCGGGGGGGACAGATACGCAGTATTTT
cdr3_aa: CASSFLAGGTDTQYF

clone_size: .
d_call: .
j_call: TRBJ1-6
v_call: TRBV4-1
cdr3_nt: TGCGCCAGCAGTTACGCCCCAGGACTGAATAATTCACCCCTCCACTTT
cdr3_aa: CASSYAPGLNNSPLHF

clone_size: .
d_call: .
j_call: TRBJ2-1
v_call: TRBV10-1
cdr3_nt: TGCGCCAGCAACCAGGGCAATGAGCAGTTCTTC
cdr3_aa: CASNQGNEQFF

clone_size: medium-sized
d_call: TRBD2
j_call: TRBJ2-7
v_call: TRBV19
cdr3_nt: TGTGCCAGTAGTATCGGACTAGCGGGAGACGAGCAGTACTTC
cdr3_aa: CASSIGLAGDEQYF

clone_size: .
d_call: TRBD1
j_call: TRBJ1-1
v_call: TRBV2
cdr3_nt: TGTGCCAGCAGTGACGGGACAGGGAAGTTCCCTGAAGCTTTCTTT
cdr3_aa: CASSDGTGKFPEAFF

clone_size: .
d_call: TRBD1
j_call: TRBJ2-3
v_call: TRBV10-1
cdr3_nt: TGCGCCAGCTCCGGGACAGAAACAGATACGCAGTATTTT
cdr3_aa: CASSGTETDTQYF

clone_size: .
d_call: TRBD2
j_call: TRBJ2-3
v_call: TRBV9
cdr3_nt: TGTGCCAGCAGCGCCGGGACTAGGACGGATACGCAGTATTTT
cdr3_aa: CASSAGTRTDTQYF

clone_size: .
d_call: .
j_call: TRBJ1-3
v_call: TRBV30
cdr3_nt: TGTGCCTGGAAAGCGGGACATCGGAGCTCTGGAAACACCATATATTTT
cdr3_aa: CAWKAGHRSSGNTIYF

clone_size: .
d_call: TRBD2
j_call: TRBJ2-1
v_call: TRBV10-3
cdr3_nt: TGTGCCATCAGTAGACTAGCGGGGGGGCCGTGGGATGAGCAGTTCTTC
cdr3_aa: CAISRLAGGPWDEQFF

clone_size: .
d_call: .
j_call: TRBJ2-1
v_call: TRBV7-2
cdr3_nt: TGTGCCAGCAGCTTAGGCAGTAGCGCCAATGAGCAGTTCTTC
cdr3_aa: CASSLGSSANEQFF

clone_size: .
d_call: .
j_call: TRBJ2-3
v_call: TRBV5-1
cdr3_nt: TGCGCCAGCAGTCATACATTGGATACGCAGTATTTT
cdr3_aa: CASSHTLDTQYF

clone_size: .
d_call: TRBD1
j_call: TRBJ2-5
v_call: TRBV6-5
cdr3_nt: TGTGCCAGCAGTACCAGGGGACAGAACCAAGAGACCCAGTACTTC
cdr3_aa: CASSTRGQNQETQYF

clone_size: .
d_call: TRBD2
j_call: TRBJ2-2
v_call: TRBV10-1
cdr3_nt: TGCGCCAGCAGTGAGTCTCACGGACTAGCGGGAGATGGGATTAGGGTCGGGGAGCTGTTTTTT
cdr3_aa: CASSESHGLAGDGIRVGELFF

clone_size: .
d_call: .
j_call: TRBJ1-5
v_call: TRBV5-1
cdr3_nt: TGCGCCAGCAGCTTGGATGGCAGCCCTCAGCCCCAGCATTTT
cdr3_aa: CASSLDGSPQPQHF

clone_size: .
d_call: .
j_call: TRBJ1-5
v_call: TRBV7-2
cdr3_nt: TGTGCCAGCAGCTTAGGAGGTCAGTCGAATCAGCCCCAGCATTTT
cdr3_aa: CASSLGGQSNQPQHF

clone_size: .
d_call: .
j_call: TRBJ2-7
v_call: TRBV2
cdr3_nt: TGTGCCAGCAGTGTGACTTTGGAATACGAGCAGTACTTC
cdr3_aa: CASSVTLEYEQYF

clone_size: .
d_call: .
j_call: TRBJ1-4
v_call: TRBV7-8
cdr3_nt: TGTGCCAGCAGCTTAGGGGGGTCGCCTGCAACTAATGAAAAACTGTTTTTT
cdr3_aa: CASSLGGSPATNEKLFF

clone_size: .
d_call: .
j_call: TRBJ1-1
v_call: TRBV14
cdr3_nt: TGTGCCAGCAGCCTTACAGGGTATGGGGCGAGGGCTGAAGCTTTCTTT
cdr3_aa: CASSLTGYGARAEAFF

clone_size: once
d_call: TRBD2
j_call: TRBJ2-1
v_call: TRBV5-4
cdr3_nt: TGTGCCAGCAGCTCGGGACTAGCGGGACATGAGCAGTTCTTC
cdr3_aa: CASSSGLAGHEQFF

clone_size: .
d_call: .
j_call: TRBJ2-1
v_call: TRBV6-1
cdr3_nt: TGTGCCAGCCGAGGACATACCGTCAATGAGCAGTTCTTC
cdr3_aa: CASRGHTVNEQFF

clone_size: .
d_call: .
j_call: TRBJ1-5
v_call: TRBV5-4
cdr3_nt: TGTGCCAGCAGCTTGGACCCCAGACAGCCCCAGCATTTT
cdr3_aa: CASSLDPRQPQHF